What follows describes a single T cell receptor beta chain. Its antigen remains unidentified. Within one base of it there is no much larger clone, and no base qualities were kept. Looking up the germline V gene yields CDR1 SGHRS and CDR2 YFSETQ. V gives up 4 bases and J gives up 0 bases, and the segment between their germline ends measures 11 bases. Including cysteine and phenylalanine, the CDR3 has 15 amino acids. The CDR3 DNA has 45 bases and is translated from base 1. The record originates from a study of shared clonotypes between healthy human individuals (TCRdb year 2020). Background for the entire study: Three men and two women, aged 18 to 49 years, made up the cohort. Per donor, three plates each were used for CD4 naive and CD4 memory, two for CD8 naive, and one for CD8 memory. Different laboratories and diverse techniques were used to prepare libraries and sequence TCR repertoires, to increase sequencing depth and limit assay-specific biases. Blood TCR repertoires of a handful of healthy adults were deeply sequenced to estimate repertoire size and the extent of clonotype sharing between individuals. Leukapheresis yielded between about 0.94 and 8.9 billion PBMCs per donor.

TCR CDR3 regions were amplified from genomic DNA by multiplex PCR using the deep immunoSEQ assay. Extracted genomic DNA from each cell subset was spread evenly across all wells of several immunoSEQ 96-well plates, with each plate serving as a replicate. For sorted subsets, about 0.2 ug genomic DNA, equal to 30,000 or so T cell genomes, was loaded into each replicate PCR. Purified libraries were measured with a Qubit 3.0 fluorometer, size-checked on a Bioanalyzer 2100, and measured again with the KAPA Library Quantification kit. Each immunoSEQ 96-well plate was sequenced on its own single-read 150-cycle Illumina NextSeq 550 flow cell. Per the source publication's procedure: Because only junctional sequences without quality scores were contained in the immunoSEQ output, filtering matching that applied to full-length reads could not be performed. To assign V/J genes and CDR3, sequences were annotated against IMGT germline references using PyIR, a Python wrapper for IgBLAST v1.9. Reads were filtered out if the reads had weak V/J assignments (E-value above 1e-6), no CDR3, stop codons, out-of-frame junctions, or ambiguous translated residues. V3J clonotypes were defined by identical inferred V gene, J gene, and CDR3 amino acid sequence. To compute the percentage overlap between repertoires, the number of shared unique clonotypes was divided by the size of the smaller repertoire. Three approaches were used to assess repertoire richness: RTK rarefaction, the Chao1 estimator, and Recon v2.1 estimates of unobserved clonotypes. Generation probabilities for all TCRbeta clonotypes obtained by the gDNA method from a handful of donors were computed using OLGA. Here the immuneACCESS table is served through TCRdb, limited to in-frame sequences with V and J called. Missing clones are a known gap in these copies; in checked studies unresolved V genes cover under half, and the rest lacks a known reason. The DNA was the basis for D and trimming; V, J and clone size are from that table. The sample includes 2.5 million or so clones, with over 85% observed a single time. Together, the top ten hold 0.11% to 0.15% of the sample.

Paper-wide results and their limitations: Higher generation probabilities were observed for clonotypes shared by all four sorted-subset donors than for non-shared clonotypes. Only blood was sampled, and tissue TCR repertoires likely differ from those in blood. Sharing across a handful of donors was observed for around 5% of naive CD4, less than 4% of naive CD8, 2% to 2.5% of memory CD4, and about 0.39% of memory CD8 clonotypes. Because the study included a small number of donors, the genetic and exposure-history diversity represented was limited. Pairwise subsampling indicated that sequencing depth was expected to affect the degree of clonotype sharing among donors. Even with the large sequencing depth, rarefaction of the sorted-subset datasets indicated that sequencing was incomplete. Larger estimated clonotype richness was generally found for naive subsets than for memory subsets.

The donors were healthy, HIV-negative adults with no recently reported acute infections or vaccinations. Every donor was a Caucasian adult living in Nashville, Tennessee, USA. CD4+ T cells were enriched by magnetic negative selection; naive cells were then positively selected on CD45RA, and the negative fraction formed the memory subset. Blood was obtained by leukapheresis, after which PBMCs were separated by Ficoll-Histopaque density gradient centrifugation and cryopreserved in liquid nitrogen vapor phase. Purity and quantity of every magnetically sorted T cell population were checked by analytical flow cytometry. Each sorted fraction had its genomic DNA isolated and then quantified by UV absorbance on a Nanodrop 2000c.

This receptor was taken from a man between 18 and 29 years old in good health. The sequence is built from TRBV5-1 and TRBJ2-1, and TRBD1 may be the D gene, going by 6 matching bases. The sequencing sample was made of naive CD4+ T cells sorted from blood. Reading the label with the study, this specimen's cell subset or site is: CD45RA+ positively selected. The sequence in DNA is TGCGCCAGCAGCAACGGACAGAGCTCCTACAATGAGCAGTTCTTC. This yields the protein CASSNGQSSYNEQFF. Full variable domain (CDR3 extended with the reference TRBV5-1 and TRBJ2-1 proteins): KAGVTQTPRYLIKTRGQQVTLSCSPISGHRSVSWYQQTPGQGLQFLFEYFSETQRNKGNFPGRFSGRQFSNSRSEMNVSTLELGDSALYLCASSNGQSSYNEQFFGPGTRLTVL.